This TCR beta chain originates from a study of cytomegalovirus exposure and HLA in healthy donors. The PCR was carried out with 60 Vbeta primers and 13 Jbeta primers. The method was immunoSEQ multiplex PCR; TCRdb's version includes in-frame clones alone and lacks a portion of them. The sample has approximately 100,000 clones, approximately 79% seen once. Germline loops: CDR1 DFQATT, CDR2 SNEGSKA (reference sequence). This CDR3 region has 11 residues. With 3 bases removed from V and 5 bases from J, the gap between germline ends came to 8 bases. The genes are TRBV20-1 and TRBJ2-7; D call uncertain. The specimen was PBMCs. This TCR derives from a man aged 50-60 years in good health and CMV-seropositive. For the CDR3, the DNA is TGCAGTGCTAGTCTCCGGGACGAGCAGTACTTC. Amino acid sequence: CSASLRDEQYF.